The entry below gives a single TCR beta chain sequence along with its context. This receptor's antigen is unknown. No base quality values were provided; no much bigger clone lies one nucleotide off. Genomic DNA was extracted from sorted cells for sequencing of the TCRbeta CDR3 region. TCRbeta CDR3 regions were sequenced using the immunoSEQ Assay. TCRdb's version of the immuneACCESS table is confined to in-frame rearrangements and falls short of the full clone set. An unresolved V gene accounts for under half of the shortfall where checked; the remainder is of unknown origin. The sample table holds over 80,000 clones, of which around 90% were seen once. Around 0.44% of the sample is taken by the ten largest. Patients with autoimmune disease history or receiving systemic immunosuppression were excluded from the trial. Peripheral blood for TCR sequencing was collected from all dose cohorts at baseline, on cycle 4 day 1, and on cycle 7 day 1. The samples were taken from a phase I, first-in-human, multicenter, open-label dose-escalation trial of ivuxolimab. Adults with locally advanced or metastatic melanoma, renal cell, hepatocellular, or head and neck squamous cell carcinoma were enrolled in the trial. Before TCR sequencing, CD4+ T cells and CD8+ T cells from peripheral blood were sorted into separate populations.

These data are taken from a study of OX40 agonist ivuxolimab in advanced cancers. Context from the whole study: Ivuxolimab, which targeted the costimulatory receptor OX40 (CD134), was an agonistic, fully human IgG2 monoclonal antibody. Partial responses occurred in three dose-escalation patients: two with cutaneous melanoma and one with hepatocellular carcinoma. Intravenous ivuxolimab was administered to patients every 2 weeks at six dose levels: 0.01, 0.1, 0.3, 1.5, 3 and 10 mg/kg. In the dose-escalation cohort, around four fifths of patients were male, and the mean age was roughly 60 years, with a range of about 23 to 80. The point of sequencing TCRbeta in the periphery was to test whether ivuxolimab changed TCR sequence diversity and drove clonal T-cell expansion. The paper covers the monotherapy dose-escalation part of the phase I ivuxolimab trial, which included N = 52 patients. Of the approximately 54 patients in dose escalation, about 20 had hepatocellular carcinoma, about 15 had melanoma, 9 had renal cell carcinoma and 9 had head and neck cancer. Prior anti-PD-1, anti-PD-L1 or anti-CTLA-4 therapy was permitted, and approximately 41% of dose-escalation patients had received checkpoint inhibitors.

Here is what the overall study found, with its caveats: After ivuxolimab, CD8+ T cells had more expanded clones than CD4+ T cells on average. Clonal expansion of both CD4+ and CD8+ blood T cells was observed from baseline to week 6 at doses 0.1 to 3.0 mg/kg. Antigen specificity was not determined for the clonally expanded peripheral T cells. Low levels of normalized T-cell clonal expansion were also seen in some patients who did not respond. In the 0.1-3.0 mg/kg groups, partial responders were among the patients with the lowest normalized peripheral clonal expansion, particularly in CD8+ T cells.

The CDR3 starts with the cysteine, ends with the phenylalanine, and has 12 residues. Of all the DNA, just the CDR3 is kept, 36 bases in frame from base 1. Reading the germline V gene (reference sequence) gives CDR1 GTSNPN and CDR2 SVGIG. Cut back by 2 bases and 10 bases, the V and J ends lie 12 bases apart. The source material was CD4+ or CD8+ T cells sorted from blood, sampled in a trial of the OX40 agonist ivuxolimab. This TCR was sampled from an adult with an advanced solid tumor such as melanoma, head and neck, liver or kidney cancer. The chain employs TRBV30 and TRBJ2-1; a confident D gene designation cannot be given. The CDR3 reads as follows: CAWSTSWNEQFF. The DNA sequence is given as TGTGCCTGGAGTACCTCCTGGAACGAGCAGTTCTTC.